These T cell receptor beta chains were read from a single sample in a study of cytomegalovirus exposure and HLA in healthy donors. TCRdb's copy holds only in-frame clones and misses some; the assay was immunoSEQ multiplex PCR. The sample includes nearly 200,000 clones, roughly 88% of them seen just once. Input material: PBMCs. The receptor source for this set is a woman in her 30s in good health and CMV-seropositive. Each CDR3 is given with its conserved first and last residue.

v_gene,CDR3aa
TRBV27,CASSVARSGGVIEAFF
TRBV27,CASSFTSVDTQYF
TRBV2,CASSEAAGGPYEQYF
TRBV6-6,CASTPGGISGNTIYF
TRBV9,CASSVGGEYEQYF
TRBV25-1,CASSEYSGPFNEKLFF
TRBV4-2,CASSPTDRGNTEAFF
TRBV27,CASTPSRDRVGYGYTF
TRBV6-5,CASSGQAYEQYF
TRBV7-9,CASSSDRGYEQFF
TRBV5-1,CASSLGRGELFF
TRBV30,CAWSGLSLYNEQFF
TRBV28,CASSSFPDRGYEQYF
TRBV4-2,CASSQDGGNQPQHF
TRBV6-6,CASSYSTGVGNQPQHF
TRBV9,CASSHNPGTGIAYGYTF
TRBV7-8,CASSLQLLSEQYF
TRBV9,CASSLSGDQPQHF